Sequencing of this T cell receptor (beta chain) was carried out in a study of CD8+CD57+ T cells in acquired aplastic anemia. Study-level background: DNA per sorted CD4+ or CD8+ sample ranged roughly 0.18 to 30 ug, averaging about 3.4 ug.

The CDR3 has 18 residues. The V gene end was trimmed by 1 base and the J gene end by 2 bases; junction bases not matched to a gene: 10. The germline gives CDR1 DFQATT, CDR2 SNEGSKA (reference sequence). Template material for TCR beta VDJ and CDR3 profiling consisted of genomic DNA. TCRdb re-called the reads with MiXCR, one entry per CDR3 protein. The sample includes 75,000 to 80,000 distinct CDR3 sequences, around 70% of them seen just once. Patients picked for sequencing had shown CD8+CD57+ cell expansion detected by flow cytometry. This clonotype originated in a human donor with aplastic anemia. V is TRBV20-1 and J is TRBJ2-5; TRBD2 matches at 13 bases. Material: sorted CD4+, CD8+, or CD8+CD57+ T cells (not recorded which) from PBMCs. The CDR3 loop is CSARGGTSGTEVQETQYF. For the CDR3, the DNA is TGCAGTGCTAGAGGAGGGACTAGCGGGACCGAGGTACAAGAGACCCAGTACTTC.